The 10 T cell receptor beta chains listed next were all sequenced from one sample in a study of memory CD4+ T cells and cytomegalovirus serostatus. This table comes from immunoSEQ multiplex PCR, and its TCRdb copy is limited to in-frame clones, with some not included. The sample lists some 52,000 clones, around three quarters seen once, with 1.6% in the top ten. The sort gate was single viable CD3+CD4+CD8-CD45RO+ cells for memory CD4+ T cells. Sequenced sample: memory CD4+ T cells from blood. The receptors come from an adult in good health and CMV-seronegative.

The V gene is TRBV12-5, the J gene TRBJ1-2; 11 nucleotides agree with TRBD1. Germline V gives CDR1 LGHNT, CDR2 FRNRAP. This CDR3 comprises 16 residues. V lost 6 bases and J lost 8; bases outside the gene matches: 14. The CDR3 is CASGSPYGTGGDGYTF. Here the CDR3 DNA reads TGTGCTAGTGGCAGCCCGTACGGGACAGGGGGGGACGGCTACACCTTC.

A word on this clone: This may be a read error, as it is one base from a much larger clone. The V and J genes are TRBV6-5 and TRBJ2-5, with D perhaps matching TRBD1 (5 bases). The V gene lost 4 bases and the J gene lost 6 bases, with 18 bases spanning the gap. CDR1 and CDR2 (germline): MNHEY, SVGAGI. The length of the CDR3 is 15 residues. This CDR3 is CASSSTTVPGKTQYF. The CDR3 DNA sequence: TGTGCCAGCAGTTCCACGACAGTCCCCGGAAAGACCCAGTACTTC.

The chain employs TRBV5-4 and TRBJ1-2; D remains ambiguous. The CDR3 has 13 residues. Trimming left V 0 bases short and J 0 bases short, with 3 bases between. Germline CDR1 and CDR2: SGHNT and YYREEE (reference sequence). The CDR3 DNA is TGTGCCAGCAGCTTGGGGTCTAACTATGGCTACACCTTC. Translating it yields CASSLGSNYGYTF.

The chain combines TRBV27 with TRBJ1-5, with 9 bases matching TRBD1. V shed 0 bases and J 0 bases; nucleotides not matched to a gene: 12. Germline V gene lookup returns CDR1 MNHEY and CDR2 SMNVEV (reference sequence). CDR3 length: 20 amino acids. The CDR3 loop reads CASSLSAHNRGLYSNQPQHF. The CDR3 bases are TGTGCCAGCAGTTTATCGGCTCATAACAGGGGGCTTTATAGCAATCAGCCCCAGCATTTT.

This chain connects TRBV7-6 to TRBJ2-1; a possible D gene is TRBD1 (6 bases). This CDR3 comprises 13 residues. Trimming removed 5 bases at V and 4 bases at J, with 9 bases between. CDR1 and CDR2 (germline): SGHVS, FNYEAQ. Here the CDR3 DNA reads TGTGCCAGCAGCATGACAGGTTACAATGAGCAGTTCTTC. This translates into CASSMTGYNEQFF.

CDR3 sequence: CASSQQATGELFF. In nucleotides, the CDR3 is TGTGCCAGCAGCCAACAGGCTACCGGGGAGCTGTTTTTT. The rearrangement links TRBV14 to TRBJ2-2; D is unclear. V lost 2 bases and J 5 bases, leaving 6 bases between the germline ends. Germline CDR1 reads SGHDN; CDR2 reads FVKESK. The CDR3 totals 13 residues.

The genes are TRBV11-2 and TRBJ2-5; unclear D gene. Trimming removed 1 base at V and 5 bases at J, with 11 bases between. Per germline, CDR1 SGHAT and CDR2 FQNNGV. The CDR3 has 14 residues. The CDR3 spells CASSLVLLRETQYF. CDR3 DNA sequence: TGTGCCAGCAGCTTAGTTTTGCTTCGGGAGACCCAGTACTTC.

The CDR3, as DNA: TGCAGCACCCCTCGGGGGGCATCGAGCTATGGCTACACCTTC. Translating gives CSTPRGASSYGYTF. The chain has TRBV29-1 and TRBJ1-2; a weak D match, TRBD1 (6 bases). Germline CDR1 and CDR2: SQVTM and ANQGSEA. The CDR3 is 14 residues long. Trimming took 8 bases from V and 4 from J, leaving 20 bases between them.

This chain connects TRBV5-1 to TRBJ1-2; 7 bases match TRBD1. V was pared by 3 bases and J by 8 bases, with 19 bases of the junction left unmatched. This CDR3 has 17 amino acids. Germline loops: CDR1 SGHRS, CDR2 YFSETQ. CDR3 loop: CASSSTTIIQGREGYTF. The CDR3 coding sequence is TGCGCCAGCAGCTCGACCACTATCATACAGGGGCGTGAGGGCTACACCTTC.

The V call is TRBV21-1, the J call TRBJ1-2. TRBV21-1 is marked as a pseudogene. This CDR3 spans 13 amino acids. CDR3 sequence (DNA): TGTGCCAGCAGCAAAGACCCCGGTAGGGGCTACACCTTC. Encoded protein: CASSKDPGRGYTF.